A selection of T cell receptor beta chains follows, all from one sample in a study of T cells in Graves' hyperthyroidism and ophthalmopathy. From the multiplex PCR reads, TCRdb called clonotypes with MiXCR, one entry per CDR3 protein. Counted here are a few hundred thousand distinct CDR3 sequences, approximately 15% occurring once; the ten biggest clones make up roughly 3%. Sequenced input: blood. These receptors came from a woman aged 35 to 49 with Graves' ophthalmopathy. Each CDR3 is given with its conserved first and last residue. The D gene is left open where the match is weak. Where a row states a size, it is once, few, many or the class of an expanded clone; other rows omit it.

v_gene: TRBV6-1; d_gene: -; abundance: many; j_gene: TRBJ2-3; CDR3aa: CASSRGVMGADTQYF; CDR3nt: TGTGCCAGCAGTCGTGGGGTGATGGGGGCAGATACGCAGTATTTT
v_gene: TRBV3-1; d_gene: TRBD1; abundance: many; j_gene: TRBJ2-5; CDR3aa: CASSQDTGGWETQYF; CDR3nt: TGTGCCAGCAGCCAAGACACAGGGGGATGGGAGACCCAGTACTTC
v_gene: TRBV18; d_gene: -; abundance: -; j_gene: TRBJ1-1; CDR3aa: CASWAGTEAFF; CDR3nt: TGTGCCAGCTGGGCCGGGACTGAAGCTTTCTTT
v_gene: TRBV12-3/TRBV12-4; d_gene: -; abundance: -; j_gene: TRBJ1-1; CDR3aa: CASSFQGSPEAFF; CDR3nt: TGTGCCAGCAGTTTTCAGGGAAGTCCTGAAGCTTTCTTT
v_gene: TRBV12-3/TRBV12-4; d_gene: -; abundance: many; j_gene: TRBJ1-1; CDR3aa: CASSRSQGLTEAFF; CDR3nt: TGTGCCAGCAGTCGGTCTCAGGGGCTGACTGAAGCTTTCTTT
v_gene: TRBV27; d_gene: -; abundance: many; j_gene: TRBJ1-1; CDR3aa: CASSLYGGTEAFF; CDR3nt: TGTGCCAGCAGTTTATATGGGGGCACTGAAGCTTTCTTT
v_gene: TRBV20-1; d_gene: -; abundance: many; j_gene: TRBJ1-2; CDR3aa: CSDGRNYGYTF; CDR3nt: TGCAGTGATGGGCGGAACTATGGCTACACCTTC
v_gene: TRBV7-2; d_gene: -; abundance: few; j_gene: TRBJ1-6; CDR3aa: CASSSPQGNYNSPLHF; CDR3nt: TGTGCCAGCAGCTCACCACAGGGAAACTATAATTCACCCCTCCACTTT
v_gene: TRBV19; d_gene: -; abundance: few; j_gene: TRBJ1-2; CDR3aa: CASSIGHLAHYGYTF; CDR3nt: TGTGCCAGTAGCATCGGACACCTAGCTCACTATGGCTACACCTTC
v_gene: TRBV20-1; d_gene: TRBD2; abundance: many; j_gene: TRBJ2-7; CDR3aa: CSARTSYEQYF; CDR3nt: TGCAGTGCTCGGACTAGCTACGAGCAGTACTTC
v_gene: TRBV28; d_gene: TRBD1; abundance: many; j_gene: TRBJ2-7; CDR3aa: CASRGAGGGYEQYF; CDR3nt: TGTGCCAGCAGAGGGGCAGGGGGCGGCTACGAGCAGTACTTC
v_gene: TRBV6-1; d_gene: -; abundance: -; j_gene: TRBJ1-5; CDR3aa: CASNQGGGGNQPQHF; CDR3nt: TGTGCCAGCAACCAAGGGGGGGGTGGCAATCAGCCCCAGCATTTT
v_gene: TRBV7-9; d_gene: -; abundance: few; j_gene: TRBJ2-2; CDR3aa: CASSLVGGITGELFF; CDR3nt: TGTGCCAGCAGCTTAGTAGGAGGGATCACCGGGGAGCTGTTTTTT
v_gene: TRBV28; d_gene: -; abundance: many; j_gene: TRBJ2-1; CDR3aa: CASRGLQGLPANEQFF; CDR3nt: TGTGCCAGCAGGGGGCTACAAGGCCTGCCTGCCAATGAGCAGTTCTTC
v_gene: TRBV5-1; d_gene: -; abundance: many; j_gene: TRBJ1-4; CDR3aa: CASSLSGMNEKLFF; CDR3nt: TGCGCCAGCAGCTTGTCGGGGATGAATGAAAAACTGTTTTTT
v_gene: TRBV7-9; d_gene: -; abundance: -; j_gene: TRBJ2-1; CDR3aa: CASSRSRANEQFF; CDR3nt: TGTGCCAGCAGCCGGTCTAGAGCCAATGAGCAGTTCTTC
v_gene: TRBV5-1; d_gene: TRBD1; abundance: -; j_gene: TRBJ1-2; CDR3aa: CASSTGQGIYGYTF; CDR3nt: TGCGCCAGCAGCACCGGACAGGGAATCTATGGCTACACCTTC
v_gene: TRBV19; d_gene: -; abundance: -; j_gene: TRBJ2-1; CDR3aa: CASSIVSGAYNEQFF; CDR3nt: TGTGCCAGTAGTATAGTATCGGGAGCATACAATGAGCAGTTCTTC
v_gene: TRBV6-1; d_gene: -; abundance: -; j_gene: TRBJ2-3; CDR3aa: CVSSPRAETDTQYF; CDR3nt: TGTGTCAGCAGTCCACGGGCCGAGACCGATACGCAGTATTTT
v_gene: TRBV4-1; d_gene: TRBD1; abundance: few; j_gene: TRBJ1-6; CDR3aa: CASSHQTGEGSPLHF; CDR3nt: TGCGCCAGCAGCCACCAGACAGGGGAGGGTTCACCCCTCCACTTT
v_gene: TRBV27; d_gene: -; abundance: few; j_gene: TRBJ2-7; CDR3aa: CASRPLSVTYEQYF; CDR3nt: TGTGCCAGCAGACCATTGTCAGTTACTTACGAGCAGTACTTC
v_gene: TRBV28; d_gene: -; abundance: many; j_gene: TRBJ2-3; CDR3aa: CASSSPDLGFGTQYF; CDR3nt: TGTGCCAGCAGTTCCCCCGATCTAGGTTTCGGTACGCAGTATTTT
v_gene: TRBV12-3/TRBV12-4; d_gene: TRBD2; abundance: many; j_gene: TRBJ2-1; CDR3aa: CASSPRFSGGARNEQFF; CDR3nt: TGTGCCAGCAGTCCGAGATTTAGCGGGGGGGCCCGGAATGAGCAGTTCTTC
v_gene: TRBV29-1; d_gene: TRBD1; abundance: -; j_gene: TRBJ2-2; CDR3aa: CSVEYRGTNTGELFF; CDR3nt: TGCAGCGTTGAATACAGGGGGACCAACACCGGGGAGCTGTTTTTT
v_gene: TRBV27; d_gene: -; abundance: few; j_gene: TRBJ2-7; CDR3aa: CASSYKDRYEQYF; CDR3nt: TGTGCCAGCAGTTATAAGGACAGATACGAGCAGTACTTC
v_gene: TRBV12-3/TRBV12-4; d_gene: TRBD2; abundance: many; j_gene: TRBJ2-1; CDR3aa: CASSFLAGNNEQFF; CDR3nt: TGTGCCAGCAGTTTTCTAGCGGGAAACAATGAGCAGTTCTTC
v_gene: TRBV7-2; d_gene: TRBD2; abundance: many; j_gene: TRBJ2-3; CDR3aa: CASSPPGLAGLRDTQYF; CDR3nt: TGTGCCAGCAGCCCGCCGGGACTAGCGGGATTGAGGGATACGCAGTATTTT
v_gene: TRBV5-1; d_gene: -; abundance: -; j_gene: TRBJ2-1; CDR3aa: CASSLGSGTDNEQFF; CDR3nt: TGCGCCAGCAGCTTGGGGTCGGGGACTGACAATGAGCAGTTCTTC
v_gene: TRBV3-1; d_gene: TRBD1; abundance: many; j_gene: TRBJ2-3; CDR3aa: CASSQAQGAGDTQYF; CDR3nt: TGTGCCAGCAGCCAAGCCCAGGGGGCTGGAGATACGCAGTATTTT
v_gene: TRBV10-3; d_gene: TRBD1; abundance: many; j_gene: TRBJ2-5; CDR3aa: CATLEQGTETQYF; CDR3nt: TGTGCCACCCTCGAACAGGGGACGGAGACCCAGTACTTC
v_gene: TRBV9; d_gene: TRBD1; abundance: few; j_gene: TRBJ1-3; CDR3aa: CASSVERDRGLSGNTIYF; CDR3nt: TGTGCCAGCAGCGTAGAGAGGGACAGGGGACTCTCTGGAAACACCATATATTTT
v_gene: TRBV29-1; d_gene: TRBD1; abundance: many; j_gene: TRBJ2-5; CDR3aa: CSVRDRPSQETQYF; CDR3nt: TGCAGCGTCCGGGACAGGCCTTCCCAAGAGACCCAGTACTTC
v_gene: TRBV29-1; d_gene: TRBD1; abundance: -; j_gene: TRBJ2-7; CDR3aa: CSVGKGQGGYEQYF; CDR3nt: TGCAGCGTGGGAAAGGGACAGGGAGGCTACGAGCAGTACTTC
v_gene: TRBV7-9; d_gene: -; abundance: many; j_gene: TRBJ2-2; CDR3aa: CAGSLASRGDTGELFF; CDR3nt: TGTGCCGGCAGCTTAGCAAGTCGGGGCGACACCGGGGAGCTGTTTTTT
v_gene: TRBV27; d_gene: -; abundance: -; j_gene: TRBJ2-7; CDR3aa: CASSYRQGIYEQCF; CDR3nt: TGTGCCAGCAGTTACCGACAAGGGATCTACGAGCAGTGCTTC
v_gene: TRBV12-3/TRBV12-4; d_gene: -; abundance: few; j_gene: TRBJ2-3; CDR3aa: CASSPRQTLRTDTQYF; CDR3nt: TGTGCCAGCAGCCCCCGACAGACCCTCCGCACAGATACGCAGTATTTT
v_gene: TRBV19; d_gene: -; abundance: few; j_gene: TRBJ1-1; CDR3aa: CASSDAAVGIPNTEAFF; CDR3nt: TGTGCCAGTAGTGATGCCGCAGTGGGGATCCCGAACACTGAAGCTTTCTTT
v_gene: TRBV28; d_gene: TRBD1; abundance: -; j_gene: TRBJ2-7; CDR3aa: CASSLTAGGAYEQYF; CDR3nt: TGTGCCAGCAGTTTAACGGCAGGGGGCGCCTACGAGCAGTACTTC
v_gene: TRBV27; d_gene: -; abundance: -; j_gene: TRBJ2-1; CDR3aa: CASSPLLVSLSLGEQFF; CDR3nt: TGTGCCAGCAGTCCACTCCTGGTTTCCCTCTCCCTCGGTGAGCAGTTCTTC
v_gene: TRBV30; d_gene: -; abundance: many; j_gene: TRBJ1-4; CDR3aa: CAWSPAPWAEKLFF; CDR3nt: TGTGCCTGGTCTCCGGCACCCTGGGCCGAAAAACTGTTTTTT
v_gene: TRBV7-2; d_gene: -; abundance: -; j_gene: TRBJ2-1; CDR3aa: CASSLTANSYNEQFF; CDR3nt: TGTGCCAGCAGCTTGACAGCGAACTCCTACAATGAGCAGTTCTTC
v_gene: TRBV7-2; d_gene: -; abundance: many; j_gene: TRBJ2-2; CDR3aa: CASSKMTGLLTGELFF; CDR3nt: TGTGCCAGCAGCAAAATGACAGGTCTCCTGACCGGGGAGCTGTTTTTT
v_gene: TRBV12-3/TRBV12-4; d_gene: -; abundance: many; j_gene: TRBJ1-1; CDR3aa: CASRDGGMNTEAFF; CDR3nt: TGTGCCAGCAGGGACGGTGGTATGAACACTGAAGCTTTCTTT
v_gene: TRBV20-1; d_gene: TRBD2; abundance: many; j_gene: TRBJ2-7; CDR3aa: CSARTLAGDHEQYF; CDR3nt: TGCAGTGCTAGGACCCTAGCGGGAGACCACGAGCAGTACTTC
v_gene: TRBV18; d_gene: -; abundance: -; j_gene: TRBJ1-5; CDR3aa: CASSTGGGGQPQHF; CDR3nt: TGTGCCAGCTCAACGGGCGGGGGGGGTCAGCCCCAGCATTTT